Included here is one T cell receptor (beta chain) sequence, with context. Produced via immunoSEQ multiplex PCR; TCRdb's table is partial and in-frame only. Of 70,000 or so clones listed, 84% are singletons. Samples spanned pretreatment and treatment, with 1 to 8 time points per patient. This sample is drawn from a study of PD-L1 blockade in urothelial cancer. The CDR3 sequence is 15 residues long. V shed 0 bases, J shed 3 bases, and the junction held 5 bases outside the gene matches. Germline loops: CDR1 SEHNR, CDR2 FQNEAQ (reference sequence). The clonotype comes from a man between 65 and 85 years old with urothelial cancer. The chain couples TRBV7-9 to TRBJ2-7, with 7 nucleotides matching TRBD1. Sequenced here: PBMCs, sampled around atezolizumab (anti-PD-L1) treatment. The CDR3 is CASSLATGFLYEQYF. For the CDR3, the DNA is TGTGCCAGCAGCTTAGCGACAGGGTTCCTCTACGAGCAGTACTTC. Complete variable domain (other parts from reference TRBV7-9 and TRBJ2-7): DTGVSQNPRHKITKRGQNVTFRCDPISEHNRLYWYRQTLGQGPEFLTYFQNEAQLEKSRLLSDRFSAERPKGSFSTLEIQRTEQGDSAMYLCASSLATGFLYEQYFGPGTRLTVT.